This T cell receptor (beta chain) was identified during a study of cytomegalovirus exposure and HLA in healthy donors. CDR3 length: 10 residues. Per the germline V gene, CDR1 is MNHEY and CDR2 is SMNVEV (reference sequence). V gave up 7 bases and J gave up 11 bases, with 11 bases separating them. With 60 Vbeta and 13 Jbeta primers, the PCR was carried out. Data came from immunoSEQ multiplex PCR; TCRdb stores just in-frame clones and leaves some out. The sample contains approximately 100,000 clones, about 71% of which appear only once. Source material: PBMCs. The J gene is TRBJ2-5, the V gene TRBV27, with D perhaps matching TRBD2 (6 bases). This TCR derives from a woman in her 50s in good health and CMV-seronegative. The CDR3 protein is CASIPGEQYF. CDR3 DNA sequence: TGTGCCAGCATTCCGGGGGAGCAGTACTTC.